This TCR beta chain is drawn from a study of shared clonotypes between healthy human individuals. Looking at the study overall: Serving as donors were two women and three men, whose ages spanned 18 to 49.

Regarding this clone: Its antigen is as yet unknown.

General observations from the study: The four-donor shared clonotypes exceeded non-shared clonotypes in generation probability, with non-shared ones scoring lower.

As handled by the study authors: Filtering differed for immunoSEQ, which gave only junction sequences without quality scores. Repertoires were generated with immunoSEQ multiplex PCR, while TCRdb's copy carries only in-frame clones and drops some. V and J calls and clone size are those listed in that table; D and trimming were worked out from the DNA. The data show over 400,000 clones, about 96% seen once. Looked up from germline, CDR1 is SGHRS and CDR2 is YFSETQ. CDR3 length: 16 residues. After removal of 4 bases from V and 6 bases from J, the junction contained 13 bases not matched to a gene. The V and J genes are TRBV5-1 and TRBJ2-3; TRBD2 matches at 8 bases. The receptor was isolated from a woman aged 25 to 39 in good health. The sequenced sample was naive CD4+ T cells sorted from blood. Subset specified: CD45RA+ positively selected. The CDR3 here is CASSPTPAGVLDTQYF. CDR3 sequence (DNA): TGCGCCAGCAGCCCCACCCCAGCGGGAGTTTTGGATACGCAGTATTTT.